This T cell receptor beta chain derives from a study of T cell repertoires in cytomegalovirus infection. TCRdb processed the reads anew with MiXCR; each CDR3 protein has one entry. Among 600,000 to 700,000 distinct CDR3 sequences listed, 33% were seen once. This CDR3 is built from 15 residues. V was trimmed by 1 base and J by 0 bases, leaving 10 bases between them. CDR1 is DFQATT, CDR2 SNEGSKA, per germline (reference sequence). About this clonotype itself: No antigen is known for it.

The rearrangement links TRBV20-1 to TRBJ1-3; the D is unclear. Sequencing was performed on cultured PBMCs, taken from culture after CMV antigen stimulation. The TCR comes from a human donor in good health (CMV status not recorded). Some clones in this sample may be carry-over from other donors' samples. CDR3 nucleotide sequence: TGCAGTGCTAGAGGCGCAGGCGGCTCTGGAAACACCATATATTTT. Protein product: CSARGAGGSGNTIYF.